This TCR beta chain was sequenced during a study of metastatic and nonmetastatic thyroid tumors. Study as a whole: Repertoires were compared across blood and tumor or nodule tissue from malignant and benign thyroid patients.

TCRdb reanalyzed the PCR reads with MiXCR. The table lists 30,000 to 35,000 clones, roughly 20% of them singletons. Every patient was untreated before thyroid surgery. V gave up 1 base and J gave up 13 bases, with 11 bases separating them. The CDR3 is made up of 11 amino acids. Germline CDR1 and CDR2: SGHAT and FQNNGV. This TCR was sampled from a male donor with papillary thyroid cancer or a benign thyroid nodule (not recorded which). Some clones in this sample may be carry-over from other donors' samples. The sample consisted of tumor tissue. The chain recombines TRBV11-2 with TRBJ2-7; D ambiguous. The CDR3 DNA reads TGTGCCAGCAGCTTAGGTTACGATCAATACTTC. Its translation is CASSLGYDQYF.